The rows below give T cell receptor beta chains drawn from one sample of a study of blood T cell repertoires in COVID-19. Assay used: immunoSEQ multiplex PCR; TCRdb lists only in-frame clones, some missing. This table has just over 650,000 clones, approximately 90% appearing once. The sequenced material came from peripheral blood. These receptors all stem from a woman aged 18-35 years with acute or convalescent COVID-19. CDR3s include the opening cysteine and the closing phenylalanine or tryptophan. A D gene is named only where the DNA matches it firmly. A row's size may be missing; if present it is once, few, many or a size class.

abundance,v_gene,j_gene,d_gene,CDR3nt,CDR3aa
NA,TRBV5-1,TRBJ1-4,NA,TGCGCCAGCAGCCCCGGCGGGGCTGCAACTAATGAAAAACTGTTTTTT,CASSPGGAATNEKLFF
NA,TRBV2,TRBJ2-7,TRBD2,TGTGCCAGCAGTCGGTGGACTAGCGGCGTAACCTACGAGCAGTACTTC,CASSRWTSGVTYEQYF
few,TRBV21-1,TRBJ2-7,NA,TGTGCCAGCAGCCCCTCGTCCTACGAGCAGTACTTC,CASSPSSYEQYF
NA,TRBV13,TRBJ2-1,NA,TGTGCCAGCAGCTTCCGAGACTTTCCCTACAATGAGCAGTTCTTC,CASSFRDFPYNEQFF
NA,TRBV5-4,TRBJ2-2,NA,TGTGCCAGCAGCTTTCTTAACGGGGAGCTGTTTTTT,CASSFLNGELFF
NA,TRBV4-3,TRBJ2-5,NA,TGCGCCAGCAGCCATTTTGACAGGGGAGGGGAGACCCAGTACTTC,CASSHFDRGGETQYF
NA,TRBV7-9,TRBJ2-7,NA,TGTGCCAGCAGCTACCAACGACAGTCAGCCTACGAGCAGTACTTC,CASSYQRQSAYEQYF
NA,TRBV2,TRBJ2-7,NA,TGTGCCAGCAGTGACCGGGGGTCTAAGCAGTACTTC,CASSDRGSKQYF
NA,TRBV7-6,TRBJ2-3,NA,TGTGCCAGCAGCTTAGCCCTAAGGGGGGGTAAAAGCACAGATACGCAGTATTTT,CASSLALRGGKSTDTQYF
once,TRBV18,TRBJ1-5,TRBD1,TGTGCCAGCTCACCCGGGAACAGGGGTAGCAATCAGCCCCAGCATTTT,CASSPGNRGSNQPQHF
NA,TRBV12-5,TRBJ2-4,NA,TGTGCTAGTGGTTTGGCCCTCTACGGGACAACCAAAAACATTCAGTACTTC,CASGLALYGTTKNIQYF
NA,TRBV7-9,TRBJ1-2,NA,TGTGCCAGCAGTCAGAGGCGGGGCATGGACTATGGCTACACCTTC,CASSQRRGMDYGYTF
NA,TRBV6-5,TRBJ2-3,NA,TGTGCCAGCACGGAGGGGCAGGGTGGCACAGATACGCAGTATTTT,CASTEGQGGTDTQYF
NA,TRBV2,TRBJ2-1,TRBD2,TGTGCCAGCAGGGCGGGGGGGAGTTACAATGAGCAGTTCTTC,CASRAGGSYNEQFF
NA,TRBV6-5,TRBJ2-7,NA,TGTGCCAGCAGCTCGCCCAGTCTGTCCAGATACGAGCAGTACTTC,CASSSPSLSRYEQYF
NA,TRBV28,TRBJ1-2,NA,TGTGCCAGCAGACCCGGGGAATCCGAAGTCTACTATGGCTACACCTTC,CASRPGESEVYYGYTF
NA,TRBV5-6,TRBJ1-6,NA,TGTGCCAGCAGCTTCCAGGTCCGAGCTTGGTCCCTCCACTTT,CASSFQVRAWSLHF
NA,TRBV6-1,TRBJ2-2,TRBD1,TGTGCCAGCAGTGAAAGGGGACAGGGGGCAGGTCGGACCGGGGAGCTGTTTTTT,CASSERGQGAGRTGELFF
NA,TRBV11-3,TRBJ1-6,TRBD1,TGTGCCAGCAGCCGTGGGACAGCCAATTCACCCCTCCACTTT,CASSRGTANSPLHF
NA,TRBV5-1,TRBJ2-1,TRBD1,TGCGCCAGCAGCTTCCGGGACAGGGGGGGACGTGAGCAGTTCTTC,CASSFRDRGGREQFF
NA,TRBV24-1,TRBJ1-2,TRBD1,TGTGCCACCGGGACAGGGTCTGGCTACACCTTC,CATGTGSGYTF
NA,TRBV19,TRBJ1-5,TRBD1,TGTGCCAGTAGTACCCGCGGACAGGGGATAAGGCAGCCCCAGCATTTT,CASSTRGQGIRQPQHF
NA,TRBV5-4,TRBJ2-5,TRBD2,TGTGCCAGCAGCCCAAGACTAGCGGGGTTGGGAGAGACCCAGTACTTC,CASSPRLAGLGETQYF
NA,TRBV10-1,TRBJ2-7,TRBD2,TGCGCCAGCAGTGACCTAGCGGGGGGTTTGAAGAGCTCCTACGAGCAGTACTTC,CASSDLAGGLKSSYEQYF
NA,TRBV2,TRBJ2-5,TRBD1,TGTGCCAGCAGTCCGGGACAGGCCTCCCGGGAGACCCAGTACTTC,CASSPGQASRETQYF
few,TRBV4-2,TRBJ2-5,TRBD2,TGTGCCAGCAGCCAAGTGGGTAGCGGGGCGGAAGAGACCCAGTACTTC,CASSQVGSGAEETQYF
NA,TRBV6-5,TRBJ2-6,TRBD2,TGTGCCAGCAGTTACTGGGCGGGGGCTGGGGCCAACGTCCTGACTTTC,CASSYWAGAGANVLTF
NA,TRBV28,TRBJ2-2,NA,TGTGCCAGCAGGCGATTCAGAGCGCCGACCGGGGAGCTGTTTTTT,CASRRFRAPTGELFF
NA,TRBV2,TRBJ1-1,NA,TGTGCCAGCACTACTCCAACCGGGCCGCTGACTAGGGGAGCGAACACTGAAGCTTTCTTT,CASTTPTGPLTRGANTEAFF
NA,TRBV27,TRBJ2-7,TRBD1,TGTGCCAGCAGTTTAGTTCCAGGGGGCGAGCAGTACTTC,CASSLVPGGEQYF
NA,TRBV5-1,TRBJ1-2,TRBD1,TGCGCCAGCAGCGGGACAGGGGGCATGAAGGGCTACACCTTC,CASSGTGGMKGYTF
once,TRBV7-2,TRBJ1-2,TRBD1,TGTGCCAGCAGCCTATCAGGACAGGTCGTGAACTATGGCTACACCTTC,CASSLSGQVVNYGYTF
NA,TRBV7-2,TRBJ2-1,NA,TGTGCCAGCAGCGCAGGGTGGCGGTCCAATGAGCAGTTCTTC,CASSAGWRSNEQFF
few,TRBV21-1,TRBJ2-7,NA,TGTGCCAGCAGCAAACGGACACAGTCCTACGAGCAGTACTTC,CASSKRTQSYEQYF
NA,TRBV5-1,TRBJ1-2,NA,TGCGCCAGCAGCTTGGCGCGGGGGCGCGTCTATGGCTACACCTTC,CASSLARGRVYGYTF
NA,TRBV5-1,TRBJ1-2,TRBD1,TGCGCCAGCGGGGACAGGGGGCTCCGTTATGGCTACACCTTC,CASGDRGLRYGYTF
NA,TRBV30,TRBJ1-6,TRBD1,TGTGCCTGGACCTACAAGCCCGGGGACAGGGGAAATTCACCCCTCCACTTT,CAWTYKPGDRGNSPLHF
NA,TRBV19,TRBJ1-5,NA,TGTGCCAGTAGTATCACGGCGAGGGCTGGGAATCAGCCCCAGCATTTT,CASSITARAGNQPQHF
NA,TRBV20-1,TRBJ2-1,TRBD2,TGCAGTGCTAGTTTGAAAGCGGGGGGGATACGCGATGAGCAGTTCTTC,CSASLKAGGIRDEQFF